This passage covers 21 T cell receptor beta chains from one sample sequenced in a study of cytomegalovirus exposure and HLA in healthy donors. A multiplex PCR was run with 60 Vbeta primers and 13 Jbeta primers. Assay used: immunoSEQ multiplex PCR; TCRdb lists only in-frame clones, some missing. Among 100,000 or so clones listed, about 80% were seen once. What was sequenced was PBMCs. These TCRs come from a man aged 40-55 years in good health and CMV-seronegative.

This chain links TRBV19 with TRBJ1-2, with a weak D call TRBD1 (5 bases). The CDR3 spans 13 residues. V lost 8 bases to trimming and J lost 2 bases, with 12 bases between them. From germline, CDR1 is LNHDA and CDR2 SQIVND (reference sequence). Written as DNA, the CDR3 is TGTGCCAGTCAGCTTGACAGAAACTATGGCTACACCTTC. Amino acid sequence: CASQLDRNYGYTF. The whole variable domain, filled in from reference TRBV19 and TRBJ1-2, reads DGGITQSPKYLFRKEGQNVTLSCEQNLNHDAMYWYRQDPGQGLRLIYYSQIVNDFQKGDIAEGYSVSREKKESFPLTVTSAQKNPTAFYLCASQLDRNYGYTFGSGTRLTVV.

The V and J genes are TRBV29-1 and TRBJ1-5; 8 nucleotides match TRBD1. Unmatched junction bases numbered 3, after V lost 8 bases and J lost 3 bases. The CDR3 runs to 12 residues. CDR1 and CDR2 (germline): SQVTM, ANQGSEA. CDR3 DNA sequence: TGCAGCACGGACAGGGACAATCAGCCCCAGCATTTT. The encoded protein is CSTDRDNQPQHF.

The V and J genes are TRBV7-6 and TRBJ2-5; D may be TRBD2 (5 bases). Trimming left V 1 base short and J 5 bases short, with 14 bases between. CDR1 SGHVS and CDR2 FNYEAQ come from the germline V gene. The CDR3 extends over 15 amino acids. The CDR3: CASSLGPGWRETQYF. CDR3 DNA: TGTGCCAGCAGCTTAGGGCCCGGCTGGAGGGAGACCCAGTACTTC.

The chain recombines TRBV5-5 with TRBJ1-2, with D unresolved. Germline V gives CDR1 SGHKS, CDR2 YYEKEE (reference sequence). V dropped 4 bases and J dropped 2 bases, with 12 bases sitting between them. The length of the CDR3 is 14 residues. In DNA, the CDR3 is TGTGCCAGCAGCCAGCTTCAGGTGAACTATGGCTACACCTTC. Translated: CASSQLQVNYGYTF.

The rearrangement joins TRBV11-2 to TRBJ1-2; perhaps TRBD1 as D (6 bases). V was trimmed by 0 bases and J by 7 bases, leaving 12 bases between them. Germline values: CDR1 SGHAT, CDR2 FQNNGV. This CDR3 comprises 14 residues. CDR3 sequence: CASSLDAGVAGYTF. In DNA, the CDR3 is TGTGCCAGCAGCTTAGATGCAGGGGTTGCTGGCTACACCTTC.

The chain links TRBV5-4 to TRBJ1-1; 7 bases align to TRBD1. The V gene end was trimmed by 0 bases and the J gene end by 8 bases; junction bases not matched to a gene: 4. The CDR3 runs 13 residues. Germline lookup yields CDR1 SGHNT and CDR2 YYREEE (reference sequence). For the CDR3, the DNA is TGTGCCAGCAGCTTGGCCCTGACAGGGGAAGCTTTCTTT. Translated, it gives CASSLALTGEAFF.

The gene calls are TRBV7-6 and TRBJ1-2; 9 nucleotides agree with TRBD1. This CDR3 contains 12 residues. The germline CDR1 and CDR2 sequences are SGHVS and FNYEAQ. J was trimmed by 6 bases and V by 8 bases; bases with no gene match: 4. The CDR3 loop reads CASADRGDGYTF. CDR3 nucleotide sequence: TGTGCCAGCGCGGACAGGGGAGATGGCTACACCTTC.

V and J are TRBV11-2 and TRBJ2-3, with D uncertain. V dropped 5 bases and J dropped 3 bases, with 12 bases sitting between them. This CDR3 is built from 14 residues. Per germline, CDR1 SGHAT and CDR2 FQNNGV. Here the CDR3 DNA reads TGTGCCAGCAGCCTGATGGGCCCGACAGATACGCAGTATTTT. It specifies CASSLMGPTDTQYF.

The chain recombines TRBV9 with TRBJ1-1; D may be TRBD1 (6 bases). The V end lost 4 bases, the J end lost 4 bases, and 14 bases lay between the germline ends. Germline V gives CDR1 SGDLS, CDR2 YYNGEE. This CDR3 is built from 14 residues. Here the CDR3 DNA reads TGTGCCAGCAGCCGACAGGCGTCGAGCACTGAAGCTTTCTTT. Translated: CASSRQASSTEAFF.

The chain has TRBV25-1 and TRBJ2-3, with D hard to call. This CDR3 region has 16 residues. Trimming shortened V by 5 bases and J by 4 bases, and 19 bases separated the two germline ends. Germline V CDR1 and CDR2: MGHDK, SYGVNS. CDR3 in amino acids: CASSPRWASLPDTQYF. CDR3 nucleotides: TGTGCCAGCAGTCCCCGATGGGCAAGTCTTCCAGATACGCAGTATTTT.

The chain couples TRBV6-5 to TRBJ1-3; D is undetermined. This CDR3 comprises 14 residues. From germline, CDR1 is MNHEY and CDR2 SVGAGI. V was trimmed by 7 bases and J by 4 bases, leaving 14 bases between them. CDR3 in DNA: TGTGCCAGCACTAAGGCGGGGATGGGAAACACCATATATTTT. The encoded protein is CASTKAGMGNTIYF.

This chain uses TRBV7-2 with TRBJ1-3, with a weak D call TRBD1 (6 bases). The CDR3 runs to 12 residues. From germline, CDR1 is SGHTA and CDR2 FQGNSA. The DNA for the CDR3 is TGTGGGGTGGGGGCAGTTGGAAACACCATATATTTT. This encodes CGVGAVGNTIYF.

The chain carries TRBV7-8 and TRBJ1-2; TRBD1 might be the D (5 bases). Per the germline V gene, CDR1 is SGHVS and CDR2 is FQNEAQ. The CDR3 totals 12 residues. The germline V and J ends were trimmed by 3 bases and 8 bases, with 10 bases remaining between them. The CDR3 coding sequence is TGTGCCAGCAGCTTGGGACTGGGCGGCTACACCTTC. It codes for CASSLGLGGYTF.

This clone was counted a single time. The rearrangement links TRBV4-1 to TRBJ1-5; the match to TRBD1 covers 8 bases. This CDR3 spans 17 amino acids. Germline V gives CDR1 MGHRA, CDR2 YSYEKL. V was clipped by 0 bases and J by 5 bases; unmatched bases: 9. The chain's CDR3 is CASSQEGAGGPHQPQHF. Written as DNA, the CDR3 is TGCGCCAGCAGCCAAGAGGGGGCAGGGGGCCCGCATCAGCCCCAGCATTTT.

This clone was counted only a few times. V and J are TRBV6-4 and TRBJ1-5; D remains unclear. The length of the CDR3 is 13 residues. Germline V gene lookup returns CDR1 MRHNA and CDR2 SNTAGT. V was cut by 6 bases and J by 5 bases, with 11 bases left in between. The CDR3 spells CASRPELDQPQHF. CDR3 sequence (DNA): TGTGCCAGCAGGCCGGAGTTGGATCAGCCCCAGCATTTT.

V usage is TRBV7-2 and J usage is TRBJ2-5; 7 bases line up with TRBD1. V gave up 4 bases and J gave up 3 bases; unmatched junction bases: 5. This CDR3 contains 14 residues. Germline V CDR1 and CDR2: SGHTA, FQGNSA. The CDR3: CASSSGQIKETQYF. Here the CDR3 DNA reads TGTGCCAGCAGCTCGGGACAGATCAAAGAGACCCAGTACTTC.

V gene TRBV19 combines with J gene TRBJ2-2; D is perhaps TRBD2 (5 bases). In germline, CDR1 is LNHDA, CDR2 SQIVND (reference sequence). The germline V and J ends were trimmed by 8 bases and 8 bases, with 15 bases remaining between them. This CDR3 has 13 amino acids. DNA of the CDR3: TGTGCCAGTCTCGGGATGAGGTTGGGGGAGCTGTTTTTT. It translates to CASLGMRLGELFF.

This chain links TRBV7-8 with TRBJ2-3, with 9 bases matching TRBD1. Losses at the gene ends were 5 bases for V and 3 bases for J; bases not matched to a gene: 3. CDR3 length: 14 amino acids. From germline, CDR1 is SGHVS and CDR2 FQNEAQ. Here the CDR3 DNA reads TGTGCCAGCAGCCCGGACAGGGGTACAGATACGCAGTATTTT. This codes for CASSPDRGTDTQYF.

To note about this clone: Germline is not matched at one junction end, which may reflect a read error. V gene TRBV7-9 combines with J gene TRBJ2-3; 7 bases fit TRBD2. The length of the CDR3 is 16 residues. CDR1 is SEHNR, CDR2 FQNEAQ, per germline (reference sequence). CDR3 DNA sequence: TGTTCCAGCAGCTTACTGATCGGGGGGACCACAGATACGCAGTATTTT. Its protein is CSSSLLIGGTTDTQYF.

This chain uses TRBV6-1 with TRBJ2-4; 15 bases are a match to TRBD2. Germline V CDR1 and CDR2: MNHNS, SASEGT. With 3 bases clipped from V and 5 bases from J, the junction kept 5 bases outside the gene matches. The CDR3 contains 17 residues. The CDR3 bases are TGTGCCAGCAGTGATGGACTAGCGGGGGGGCGGCAAAACATTCAGTACTTC. Translation gives CASSDGLAGGRQNIQYF.

The J gene is TRBJ2-2, the V gene TRBV7-2; D is possibly TRBD1 (5 bases). Germline V lookup: CDR1 SGHTA, CDR2 FQGNSA. The length of the CDR3 is 16 residues. Trimming removed 5 bases at V and 1 base at J, with 14 bases between. The CDR3 reads CASSQFGHVNTGELFF. The CDR3 DNA sequence: TGTGCCAGCAGCCAATTCGGACATGTGAACACCGGGGAGCTGTTTTTT.